The clone carrying this T cell receptor beta chain appeared a few times. The data belong to a study of cytomegalovirus exposure and HLA in healthy donors. In the PCR, 60 Vbeta and 13 Jbeta primers were used. The assay was immunoSEQ multiplex PCR, and TCRdb's table has in-frame clones only and misses some. The table lists 150,000 to 250,000 clones, 82% of them singletons. This receptor was identified in a woman between 50 and 59 years old in good health and CMV-seropositive. Sequencing input: PBMCs.

CDR3 in amino acids: CASSLGTSPDGGETQYF. The CDR3 nucleotides are TGTGCCAGCAGCCTCGGGACTAGTCCTGATGGAGGAGAGACCCAGTACTTC. This chain links TRBV7-7 with TRBJ2-5; the match to TRBD2 covers 8 bases. This CDR3 spans 17 amino acids. V trimming: 5 bases; J trimming: 4 bases; junction bases outside the gene matches: 15. The germline CDR1 and CDR2 sequences are SSHAT and FNYEAQ (reference sequence).